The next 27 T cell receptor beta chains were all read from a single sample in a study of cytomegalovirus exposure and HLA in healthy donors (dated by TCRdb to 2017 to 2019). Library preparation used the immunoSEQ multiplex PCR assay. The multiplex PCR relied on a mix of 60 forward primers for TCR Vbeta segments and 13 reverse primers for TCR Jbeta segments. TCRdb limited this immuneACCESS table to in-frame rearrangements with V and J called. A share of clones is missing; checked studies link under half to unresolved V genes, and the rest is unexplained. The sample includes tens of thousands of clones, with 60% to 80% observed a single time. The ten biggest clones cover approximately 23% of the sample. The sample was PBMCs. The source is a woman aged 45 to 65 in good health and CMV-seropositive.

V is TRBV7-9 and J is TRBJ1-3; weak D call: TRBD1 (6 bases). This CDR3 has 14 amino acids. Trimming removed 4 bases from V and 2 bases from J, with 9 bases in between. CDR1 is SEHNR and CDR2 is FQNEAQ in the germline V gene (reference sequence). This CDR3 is CASSYTGTGNTIYF. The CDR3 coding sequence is TGTGCCAGCAGCTACACAGGGACTGGAAACACCATATATTTT.

The CDR3 sequence is CAISDQTTNEKLFF. CDR3 sequence (DNA): TGTGCCATCAGTGACCAAACAACTAATGAAAAACTGTTTTTT. The chain employs TRBV10-3 and TRBJ1-4; D call uncertain. V was trimmed by 3 bases and J by 0 bases, leaving 5 bases between them. Per germline, CDR1 ENHRY and CDR2 SYGVKD. The length of the CDR3 is 14 residues.

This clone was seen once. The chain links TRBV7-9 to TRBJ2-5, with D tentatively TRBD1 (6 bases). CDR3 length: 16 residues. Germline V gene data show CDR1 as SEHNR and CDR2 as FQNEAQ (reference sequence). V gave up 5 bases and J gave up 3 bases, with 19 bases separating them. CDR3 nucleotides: TGTGCCAGCAGCCGAGGGGGTGGTCAGGGTGAAGAGACCCAGTACTTC. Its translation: CASSRGGGQGEETQYF.

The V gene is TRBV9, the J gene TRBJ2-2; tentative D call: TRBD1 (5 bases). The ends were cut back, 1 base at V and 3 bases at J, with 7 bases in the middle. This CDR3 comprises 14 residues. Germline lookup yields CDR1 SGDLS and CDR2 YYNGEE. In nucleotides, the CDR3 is TGTGCCAGCAGCGTATTAGGGGACACCGGGGAGCTGTTTTTT. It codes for CASSVLGDTGELFF.

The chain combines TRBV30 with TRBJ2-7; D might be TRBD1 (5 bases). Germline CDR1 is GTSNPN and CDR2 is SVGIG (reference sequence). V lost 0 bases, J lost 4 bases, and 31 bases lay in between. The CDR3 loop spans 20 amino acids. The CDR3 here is CAWSVLWHPLEDKSKYEQYF. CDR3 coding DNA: TGTGCCTGGAGTGTACTTTGGCATCCCCTCGAGGACAAGAGTAAGTACGAGCAGTACTTC. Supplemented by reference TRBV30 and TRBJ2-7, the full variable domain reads SQTIHQWPATLVQPVGSPLSLECTVEGTSNPNLYWYRQAAGRGLQLLFYSVGIGQISSEVPQNLSASRPQDRQFILSSKKLLLSDSGFYLCAWSVLWHPLEDKSKYEQYFGPGTRLTVT.

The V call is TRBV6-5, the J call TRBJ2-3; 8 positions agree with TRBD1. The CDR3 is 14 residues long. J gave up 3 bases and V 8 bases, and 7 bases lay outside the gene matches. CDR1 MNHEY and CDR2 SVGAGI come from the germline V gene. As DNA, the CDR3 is TGTGCCAGCGGGGACAGGCGAGCTACAGATACGCAGTATTTT. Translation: CASGDRRATDTQYF.

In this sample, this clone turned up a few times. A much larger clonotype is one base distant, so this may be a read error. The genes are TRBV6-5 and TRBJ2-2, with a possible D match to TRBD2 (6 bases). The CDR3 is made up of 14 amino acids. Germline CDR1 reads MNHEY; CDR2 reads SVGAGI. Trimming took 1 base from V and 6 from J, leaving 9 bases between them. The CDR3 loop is CASSYLWEAGELFF. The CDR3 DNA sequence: TGTGCCAGCAGTTACTTGTGGGAGGCCGGGGAGCTGTTTTTT.

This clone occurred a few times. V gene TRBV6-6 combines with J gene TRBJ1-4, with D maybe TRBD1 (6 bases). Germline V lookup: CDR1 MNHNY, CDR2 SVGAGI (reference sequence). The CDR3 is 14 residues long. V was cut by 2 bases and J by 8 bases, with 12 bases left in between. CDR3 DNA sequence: TGTGCCAGCAGTTACCCCAGGGGTCAGGAAAAACTGTTTTTT. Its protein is CASSYPRGQEKLFF.

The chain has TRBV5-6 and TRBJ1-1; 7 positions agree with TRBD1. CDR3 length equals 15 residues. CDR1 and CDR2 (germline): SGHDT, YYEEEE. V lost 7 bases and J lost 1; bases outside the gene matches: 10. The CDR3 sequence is CASGKTGTENTEAFF. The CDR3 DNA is TGTGCCAGCGGAAAAACCGGGACAGAGAACACTGAAGCTTTCTTT.

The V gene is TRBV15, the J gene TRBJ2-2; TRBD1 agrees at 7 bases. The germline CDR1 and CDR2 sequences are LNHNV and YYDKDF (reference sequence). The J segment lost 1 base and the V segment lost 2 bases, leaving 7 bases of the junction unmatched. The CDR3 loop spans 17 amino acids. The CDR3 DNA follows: TGTGCCACCAGCAGACAAAGAGGGGGCTGGAACACCGGGGAGCTGTTTTTT. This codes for CATSRQRGGWNTGELFF.

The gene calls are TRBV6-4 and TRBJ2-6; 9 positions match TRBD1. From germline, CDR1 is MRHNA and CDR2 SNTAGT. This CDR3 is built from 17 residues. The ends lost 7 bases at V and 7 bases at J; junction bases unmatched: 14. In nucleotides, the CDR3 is TGTGCCAGCAATGCCTTCCCGGACAGGGGAACAGCCAACGTCCTGACTTTC. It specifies CASNAFPDRGTANVLTF.

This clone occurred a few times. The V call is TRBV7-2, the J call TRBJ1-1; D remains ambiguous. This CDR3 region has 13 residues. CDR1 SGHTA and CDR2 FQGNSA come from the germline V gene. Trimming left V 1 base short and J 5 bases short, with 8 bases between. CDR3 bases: TGTGCCAGCAGCTTAGGGAGGTTAACTGAAGCTTTCTTT. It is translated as CASSLGRLTEAFF.

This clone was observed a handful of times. CDR3 protein: CASSLSSDFRIGELFF. The CDR3 DNA reads TGTGCCAGCAGTTTATCCTCGGACTTCCGTATCGGGGAGCTGTTTTTT. The V and J genes are TRBV27 and TRBJ2-2; tentatively, D is TRBD2 (5 bases). This CDR3 is 16 amino acids long. The germline CDR1 and CDR2 sequences are MNHEY and SMNVEV (reference sequence). The V and J ends lost 0 bases and 7 bases respectively, with 15 bases between them.

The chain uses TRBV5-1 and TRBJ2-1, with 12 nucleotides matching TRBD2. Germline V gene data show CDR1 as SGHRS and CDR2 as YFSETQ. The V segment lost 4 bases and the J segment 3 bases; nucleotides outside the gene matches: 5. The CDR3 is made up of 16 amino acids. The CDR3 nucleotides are TGCGCCAGCAGCCAGACTAGCGGGGGCTACTACAATGAGCAGTTCTTC. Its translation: CASSQTSGGYYNEQFF.

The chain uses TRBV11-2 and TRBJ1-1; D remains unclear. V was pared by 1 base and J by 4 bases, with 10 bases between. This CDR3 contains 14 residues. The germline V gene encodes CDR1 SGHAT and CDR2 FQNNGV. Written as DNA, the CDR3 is TGTGCCAGCAGCTTAGGAGGTCGCGGCACTGAAGCTTTCTTT. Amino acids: CASSLGGRGTEAFF.

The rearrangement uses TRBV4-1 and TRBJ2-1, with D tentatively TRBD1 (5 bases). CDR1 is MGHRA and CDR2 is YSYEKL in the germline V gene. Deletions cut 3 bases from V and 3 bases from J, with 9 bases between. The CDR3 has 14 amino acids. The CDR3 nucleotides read TGCGCCAGCAGCCATCCCGACAGCTACAATGAGCAGTTCTTC. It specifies CASSHPDSYNEQFF.

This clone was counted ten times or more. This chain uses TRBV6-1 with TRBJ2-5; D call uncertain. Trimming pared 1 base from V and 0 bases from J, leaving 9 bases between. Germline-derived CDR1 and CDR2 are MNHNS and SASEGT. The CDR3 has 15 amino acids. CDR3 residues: CASSEGLTYQETQYF. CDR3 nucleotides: TGTGCCAGCAGTGAAGGACTGACTTACCAAGAGACCCAGTACTTC.

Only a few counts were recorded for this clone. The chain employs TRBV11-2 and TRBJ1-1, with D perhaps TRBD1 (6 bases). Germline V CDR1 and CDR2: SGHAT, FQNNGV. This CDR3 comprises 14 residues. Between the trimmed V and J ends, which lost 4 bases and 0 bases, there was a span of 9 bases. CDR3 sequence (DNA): TGTGCCAGCAGCTGGGGGCATTTGAACACTGAAGCTTTCTTT. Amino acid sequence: CASSWGHLNTEAFF.

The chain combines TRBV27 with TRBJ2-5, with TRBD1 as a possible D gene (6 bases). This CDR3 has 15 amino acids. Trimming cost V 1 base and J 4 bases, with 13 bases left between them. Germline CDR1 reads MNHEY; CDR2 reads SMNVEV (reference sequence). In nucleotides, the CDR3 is TGTGCCAGCAGTTTATGGGGGACAACTCGAGAGACCCAGTACTTC. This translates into CASSLWGTTRETQYF.

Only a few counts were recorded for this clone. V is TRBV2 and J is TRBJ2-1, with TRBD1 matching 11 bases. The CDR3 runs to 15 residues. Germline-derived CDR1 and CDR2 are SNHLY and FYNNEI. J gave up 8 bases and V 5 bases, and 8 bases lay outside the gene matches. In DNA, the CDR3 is TGTGCCAGCAGTTTGGACAGGGGGCAATGGTATGAGCAGTTCTTC. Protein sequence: CASSLDRGQWYEQFF.

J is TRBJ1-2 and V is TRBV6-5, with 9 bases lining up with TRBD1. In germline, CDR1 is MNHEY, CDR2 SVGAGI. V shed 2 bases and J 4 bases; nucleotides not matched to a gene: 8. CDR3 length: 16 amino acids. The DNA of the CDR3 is TGTGCCAGCAGTTACGCCGCACAGGGGGCGGGCTATGGCTACACCTTC. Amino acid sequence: CASSYAAQGAGYGYTF.

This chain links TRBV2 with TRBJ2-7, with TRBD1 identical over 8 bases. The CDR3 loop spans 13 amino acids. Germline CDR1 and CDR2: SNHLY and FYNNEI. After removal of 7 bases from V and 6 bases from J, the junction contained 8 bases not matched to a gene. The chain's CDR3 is CASKTGGFGEQYF. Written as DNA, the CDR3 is TGTGCCAGCAAAACAGGGGGATTCGGCGAGCAGTACTTC.

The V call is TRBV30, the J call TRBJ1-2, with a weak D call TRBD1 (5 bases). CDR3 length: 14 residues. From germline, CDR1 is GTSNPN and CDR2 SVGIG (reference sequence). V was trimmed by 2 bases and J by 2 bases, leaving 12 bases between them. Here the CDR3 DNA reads TGTGCCTGGAGTAAAGTCTACAGGAACTATGGCTACACCTTC. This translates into CAWSKVYRNYGYTF.

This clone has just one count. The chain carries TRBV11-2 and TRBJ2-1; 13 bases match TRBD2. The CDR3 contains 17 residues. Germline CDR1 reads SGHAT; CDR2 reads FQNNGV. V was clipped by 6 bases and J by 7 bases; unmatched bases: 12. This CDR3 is CASRPAGWTSGSNEQFF. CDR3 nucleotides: TGTGCCAGCAGACCGGCTGGCTGGACTAGCGGGAGTAATGAGCAGTTCTTC.

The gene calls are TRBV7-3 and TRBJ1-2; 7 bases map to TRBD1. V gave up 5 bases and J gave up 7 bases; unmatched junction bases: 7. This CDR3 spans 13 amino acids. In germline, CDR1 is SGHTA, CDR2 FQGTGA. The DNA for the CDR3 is TGTGCCAGCAGCCTCGACAGGGTGACTGGCTACACCTTC. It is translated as CASSLDRVTGYTF.

CDR3 nucleotides: TGTGCCAGCAGTTTATTGGACAGGCCAGAAAAACTGTTTTTT. This gives the protein CASSLLDRPEKLFF. This chain connects TRBV27 to TRBJ1-4, with TRBD1 matching 7 bases. The CDR3 length is 14 residues. The V segment lost 1 base and the J segment 8 bases; nucleotides outside the gene matches: 4. CDR1 and CDR2 from the germline V gene are MNHEY and SMNVEV (reference sequence).

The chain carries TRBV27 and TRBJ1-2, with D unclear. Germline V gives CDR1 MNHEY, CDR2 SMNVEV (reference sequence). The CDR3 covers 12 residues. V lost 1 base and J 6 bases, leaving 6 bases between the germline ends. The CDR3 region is CASSLFGDGYTF. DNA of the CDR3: TGTGCCAGCAGTTTATTCGGGGATGGCTACACCTTC.